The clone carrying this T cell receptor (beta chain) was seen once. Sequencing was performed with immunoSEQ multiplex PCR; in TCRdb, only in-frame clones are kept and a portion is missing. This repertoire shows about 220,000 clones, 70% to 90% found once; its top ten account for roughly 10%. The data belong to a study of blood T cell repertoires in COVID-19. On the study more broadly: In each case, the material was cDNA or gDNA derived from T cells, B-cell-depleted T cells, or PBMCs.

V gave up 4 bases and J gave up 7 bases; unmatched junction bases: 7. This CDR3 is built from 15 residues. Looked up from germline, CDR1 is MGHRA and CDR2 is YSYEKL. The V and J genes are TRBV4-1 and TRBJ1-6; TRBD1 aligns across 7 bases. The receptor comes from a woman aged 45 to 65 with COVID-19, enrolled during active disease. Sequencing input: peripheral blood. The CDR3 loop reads CASSPPTGENSPLHF. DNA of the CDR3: TGCGCCAGCAGCCCCCCTACAGGGGAGAATTCACCCCTCCACTTT.